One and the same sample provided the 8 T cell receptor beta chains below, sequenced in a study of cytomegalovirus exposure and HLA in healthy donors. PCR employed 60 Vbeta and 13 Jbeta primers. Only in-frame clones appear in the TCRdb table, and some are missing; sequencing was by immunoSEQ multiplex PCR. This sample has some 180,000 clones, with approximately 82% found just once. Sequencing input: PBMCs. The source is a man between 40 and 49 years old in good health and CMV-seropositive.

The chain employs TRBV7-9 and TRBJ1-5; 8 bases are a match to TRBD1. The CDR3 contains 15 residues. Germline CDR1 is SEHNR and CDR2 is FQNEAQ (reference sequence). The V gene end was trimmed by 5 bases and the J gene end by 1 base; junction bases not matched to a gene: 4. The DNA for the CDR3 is TGTGCCAGCAGCCCAGGGGGCGGGAGCAATCAGCCCCAGCATTTT. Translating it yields CASSPGGGSNQPQHF.

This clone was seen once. The CDR3: CASSEVQPPYEQYF. The DNA of the CDR3 is TGTGCCAGCAGTGAAGTACAGCCCCCCTACGAGCAGTACTTC. The rearrangement joins TRBV6-1 to TRBJ2-7; D ambiguous. The CDR3 has 14 residues. Germline CDR1 is MNHNS and CDR2 is SASEGT. V was trimmed by 1 base and J by 2 bases, leaving 9 bases between them.

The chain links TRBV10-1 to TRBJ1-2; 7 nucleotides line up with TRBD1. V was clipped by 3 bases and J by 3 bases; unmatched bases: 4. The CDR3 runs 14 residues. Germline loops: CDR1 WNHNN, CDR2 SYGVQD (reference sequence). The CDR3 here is CASSEGTDYYGYTF. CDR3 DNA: TGCGCCAGCAGTGAAGGGACAGACTACTATGGCTACACCTTC.

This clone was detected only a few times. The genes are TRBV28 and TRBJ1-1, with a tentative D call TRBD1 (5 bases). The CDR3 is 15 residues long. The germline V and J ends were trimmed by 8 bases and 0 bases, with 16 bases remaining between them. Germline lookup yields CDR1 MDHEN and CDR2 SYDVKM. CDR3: CASEGPRDLNTEAFF. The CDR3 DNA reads TGTGCCAGCGAAGGACCCAGGGACTTGAACACTGAAGCTTTCTTT.

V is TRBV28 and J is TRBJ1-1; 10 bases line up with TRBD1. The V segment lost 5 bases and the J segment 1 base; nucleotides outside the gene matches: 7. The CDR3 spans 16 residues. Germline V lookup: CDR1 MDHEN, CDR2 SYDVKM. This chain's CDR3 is CASSTGTGASNTEAFF. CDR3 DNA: TGTGCCAGCAGTACCGGGACAGGGGCCTCGAACACTGAAGCTTTCTTT.

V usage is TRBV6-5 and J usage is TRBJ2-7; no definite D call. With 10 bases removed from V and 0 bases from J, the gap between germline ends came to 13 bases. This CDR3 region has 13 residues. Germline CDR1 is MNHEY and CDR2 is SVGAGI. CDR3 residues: CATKSRVSYEQYF. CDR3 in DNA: TGTGCCACCAAAAGTCGGGTCTCCTACGAGCAGTACTTC.

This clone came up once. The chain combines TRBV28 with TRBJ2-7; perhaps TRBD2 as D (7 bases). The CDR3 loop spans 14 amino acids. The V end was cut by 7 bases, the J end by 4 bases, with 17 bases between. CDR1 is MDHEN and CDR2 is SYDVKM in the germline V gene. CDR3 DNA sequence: TGTGCCAGCATCGCATGGGGGGGCTGTTACGAGCAGTACTTC. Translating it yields CASIAWGGCYEQYF.

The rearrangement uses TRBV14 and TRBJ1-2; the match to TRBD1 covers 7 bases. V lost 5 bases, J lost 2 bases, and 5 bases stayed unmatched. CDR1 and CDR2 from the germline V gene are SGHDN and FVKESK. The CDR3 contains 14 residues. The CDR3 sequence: CASSLPGQNYGYTF. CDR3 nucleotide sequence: TGTGCCAGCAGCTTACCGGGACAGAACTATGGCTACACCTTC.